This is a list of T cell receptor beta chains from one sample in a study of blood T cell repertoires in COVID-19. Here immunoSEQ multiplex PCR was the method, and the copy in TCRdb shows in-frame clones only, minus some. The sample records fewer than 350,000 clones, roughly 93% being singletons. The sample taken for sequencing was PBMCs or T cells enriched from blood (not recorded which). The receptor set was obtained from a woman between 40 and 55 years old with acute COVID-19. Each CDR3 is given with its conserved first and last residue. Fields, in order: clone size, J gene, D gene, V gene, CDR3 DNA, CDR3 protein. A D gene is named only where the DNA matches it firmly. Expanded clones get a size class; other rows say once, few or many, or leave the size out.

size: .; J: TRBJ1-2; D: .; V: TRBV6-5; DNA: TGTGCCAGCAGTTACTCGGCAGGCCTAGCTGGCTACACCTTC; CDR3: CASSYSAGLAGYTF
size: .; J: TRBJ2-5; D: TRBD2; V: TRBV29-1; DNA: TGCAGCGTTGACTCCCCGGGACTAGCGAGCGAGGCGGAGACCCAGTACTTC; CDR3: CSVDSPGLASEAETQYF
size: .; J: TRBJ2-5; D: TRBD2; V: TRBV7-8; DNA: TGTGCCAGCAGCCACCCGGGAGGAGAGACCCAGTACTTC; CDR3: CASSHPGGETQYF
size: .; J: TRBJ2-2; D: .; V: TRBV5-4; DNA: TGTGCCAGCAGCTTGGGCGCCACCGGGGAGCTGTTTTTT; CDR3: CASSLGATGELFF
size: .; J: TRBJ2-5; D: .; V: TRBV7-9; DNA: TGTGCCAGCAGCCGTGTATCAGAGACCCAGTACTTC; CDR3: CASSRVSETQYF
size: .; J: TRBJ2-3; D: TRBD2; V: TRBV4-1; DNA: TGCGCCAGCAGCCAAGAACGGGGGGGCCCGGATACGCAGTATTTT; CDR3: CASSQERGGPDTQYF
size: few; J: TRBJ2-2; D: TRBD1; V: TRBV6-1; DNA: TGTGCCAGCAGCCTGACAGGGGCCTACACCGGGGAGCTGTTTTTT; CDR3: CASSLTGAYTGELFF
size: .; J: TRBJ2-5; D: TRBD1; V: TRBV5-1; DNA: TGCGCCAGCAGCTTAGGACAGGGACAAGAGACCCAGTACTTC; CDR3: CASSLGQGQETQYF
size: .; J: TRBJ1-2; D: TRBD1; V: TRBV5-4; DNA: TGTGCCAGCAGCTTTCCGGGACAGGGGGCCTCCCGGGACAATGGCTACACCTTC; CDR3: CASSFPGQGASRDNGYTF
size: .; J: TRBJ2-5; D: TRBD2; V: TRBV3-1/TRBV3-2; DNA: TGTGCCAGCAGCCCCAGGACGTCGGGGGGTGTAGAGACCCAGTACTTC; CDR3: CASSPRTSGGVETQYF
size: .; J: TRBJ2-5; D: TRBD2; V: TRBV7-9; DNA: TGTGCCAGCAGCCTTAGCGGGGGGGCAGTGGAGACCCAGTACTTC; CDR3: CASSLSGGAVETQYF
size: .; J: TRBJ2-7; D: .; V: TRBV13; DNA: TGTGCCAGCAGCTTAGACGGGGGGCTAAACGAGCAGTACTTC; CDR3: CASSLDGGLNEQYF
size: .; J: TRBJ1-2; D: .; V: TRBV25-1; DNA: TGTGCCAGCAGTGAATTAGACGGGGGGGACTATGGCTACACCTTC; CDR3: CASSELDGGDYGYTF
size: once; J: TRBJ1-5; D: .; V: TRBV5-1; DNA: TGCGCCAGCAGCTTGAGAGGCGCAGAAAATCAGCCCCAGCATTTT; CDR3: CASSLRGAENQPQHF
size: .; J: TRBJ1-1; D: .; V: TRBV11-2; DNA: TGTGCCAGCAGCTTAGACGGGGGGACCAACACTGAAGCTTTCTTT; CDR3: CASSLDGGTNTEAFF
size: .; J: TRBJ2-5; D: .; V: TRBV7-2; DNA: TGTGCCAGCAGCCCTTTCTCTAAAGAGACCCAGTACTTC; CDR3: CASSPFSKETQYF
size: .; J: TRBJ2-5; D: .; V: TRBV4-1; DNA: TGCGCCAGCAGCCAAGGAGGAAGGGAGAACGCCCAGTACTTC; CDR3: CASSQGGRENAQYF
size: .; J: TRBJ1-5; D: TRBD1; V: TRBV28; DNA: TGTGCCAGCAGTTTCCGGGACAGGGATACCCAGCATTTT; CDR3: CASSFRDRDTQHF
size: .; J: TRBJ2-1; D: .; V: TRBV10-3; DNA: TGTGCCATCAGGTCGGGGTCTTGGAATGAGCAGTTCTTC; CDR3: CAIRSGSWNEQFF
size: .; J: TRBJ2-2; D: .; V: TRBV6-5; DNA: TGTGCCAGCAGTTTCAAAAGGGGCACGAACACCGGGGAGCTGTTTTTT; CDR3: CASSFKRGTNTGELFF
size: .; J: TRBJ2-1; D: .; V: TRBV28; DNA: TGTGCCAGCAGTCCGGCAGGATCCGGCAATGAGCAGTTCTTC; CDR3: CASSPAGSGNEQFF
size: .; J: TRBJ2-1; D: TRBD1; V: TRBV29-1; DNA: TGCAGCGTTGAAATCCCCGAGGACAGGATCAATGAGCAGTTCTTC; CDR3: CSVEIPEDRINEQFF
size: .; J: TRBJ1-5; D: TRBD1; V: TRBV7-2; DNA: TGTGCCAGCAGCGACAGGGGGAATCAGCCCCAGCATTTT; CDR3: CASSDRGNQPQHF
size: .; J: TRBJ2-2; D: .; V: TRBV24-1; DNA: TGTGCCACCAGTGATGGCCGCCATCCCACCGGGGAGCTGTTTTTT; CDR3: CATSDGRHPTGELFF
size: .; J: TRBJ2-5; D: TRBD1; V: TRBV19; DNA: TGTGCCAGTAGTAGGGCGACAGGGGCCCCCACAGAGACCCAGTACTTC; CDR3: CASSRATGAPTETQYF
size: .; J: TRBJ2-1; D: .; V: TRBV29-1; DNA: TGCAGCGTTGCTCGGCGGGACTACAATGAGCAGTTCTTC; CDR3: CSVARRDYNEQFF
size: .; J: TRBJ1-1; D: TRBD1; V: TRBV30; DNA: TGTGCCGGACGTGACAGGGGGCGCGGTTACACTGAAGCTTTCTTT; CDR3: CAGRDRGRGYTEAFF
size: .; J: TRBJ2-5; D: TRBD2; V: TRBV11-2; DNA: TGTGCCAGCAGTCCGTCGCCCCTCTCTGGTAGCGGGAGGGCCGTATGGGGACGAGAGACCCAGTACTTC; CDR3: CASSPSPLSGSGRAVWGRETQYF
size: .; J: TRBJ2-1; D: .; V: TRBV7-2; DNA: TGTGCCAGCAGCTTAGAGACAGCTAGAGGTGAGCAGTTCTTC; CDR3: CASSLETARGEQFF
size: .; J: TRBJ1-1; D: .; V: TRBV7-3; DNA: TGTGCCAGCAGCTTAAATCGGGAGACTGAAGCTTTCTTT; CDR3: CASSLNRETEAFF
size: .; J: TRBJ2-3; D: TRBD2; V: TRBV19; DNA: TGTGCCAGCGCCACCGGGCGGGAGTCAGATACGCAGTATTTT; CDR3: CASATGRESDTQYF
size: .; J: TRBJ1-5; D: .; V: TRBV23-1; DNA: TGCGCCAGCAGCCTTAGAGGGAAGCCCCAGCATTTT; CDR3: CASSLRGKPQHF
size: .; J: TRBJ1-6; D: TRBD1; V: TRBV28; DNA: TGTGCCAGCAGCCAACTGACAGGGGGCAATAATTCACCCCTCCACTTT; CDR3: CASSQLTGGNNSPLHF
size: .; J: TRBJ1-1; D: .; V: TRBV28; DNA: TGTGCCAGCAGTTCCCCCGGGGGGGTAGGCACTGAAGCTTTCTTT; CDR3: CASSSPGGVGTEAFF
size: .; J: TRBJ2-3; D: TRBD1; V: TRBV4-2; DNA: TGTGCCAGCAGCCAACTCGACAGGGGGCGGACAGATACGCAGTATTTT; CDR3: CASSQLDRGRTDTQYF
size: .; J: TRBJ1-5; D: .; V: TRBV28; DNA: TGTGCCAGCAGTTTACCCCAGGGCGAACATCAGCCCCAGCATTTT; CDR3: CASSLPQGEHQPQHF
size: .; J: TRBJ2-7; D: .; V: TRBV5-6; DNA: TGTGCCAGCAGCTTTGCAGGGATCGACGAGCAGTACTTC; CDR3: CASSFAGIDEQYF
size: .; J: TRBJ1-6; D: .; V: TRBV28; DNA: TGTGCCAGCAGTTTAAGGGGGAATAATTCACCCCTCCACTTT; CDR3: CASSLRGNNSPLHF
size: .; J: TRBJ1-5; D: TRBD1; V: TRBV10-3; DNA: TGTGCCATCAGTGCGGGGACAGGGGCCACCAATCAGCCCCAGCATTTT; CDR3: CAISAGTGATNQPQHF
size: .; J: TRBJ2-1; D: TRBD2; V: TRBV7-9; DNA: TGTGCCAGCAGCTTATCGTTTGGACTAGCCCCTGCGTTCTTC; CDR3: CASSLSFGLAPAFF
size: .; J: TRBJ2-5; D: .; V: TRBV29-1; DNA: TGCAGCTGCTCCGCGGCCAATAGTTCCCCCCCGTACTTC; CDR3: CSCSAANSSPPYF
size: .; J: TRBJ2-1; D: .; V: TRBV6-5; DNA: TGTGCCAGCAGTAGGGGACGCGGACTACACAATGAGCAGTTCTTC; CDR3: CASSRGRGLHNEQFF
size: .; J: TRBJ2-1; D: TRBD1; V: TRBV7-3; DNA: TGTGCCAGCAGCCTTGGGACAGGCTACAATGAGCAGTTCTTC; CDR3: CASSLGTGYNEQFF
size: once; J: TRBJ2-7; D: .; V: TRBV19; DNA: TGTGCCAGTAGTATGAGTAGGAGCTACGAGCAGTACTTC; CDR3: CASSMSRSYEQYF
size: .; J: TRBJ1-1; D: .; V: TRBV28; DNA: TGTGCCAGCAGTTTATCCGACAGGAAGAACACTGAAGCTTTCTTT; CDR3: CASSLSDRKNTEAFF